What follows describes a single TCR beta chain. Its specificity is not known. Unrecorded immune exposure was likely among donors, who were nominally healthy when sampled. In germline, CDR1 is LGHNA, CDR2 YSLEER. The CDR3 is 15 amino acids. The V and J ends lost 2 bases and 5 bases, in that order; junction bases with no gene match: 5. This entry is derived from a study of cytomegalovirus exposure and HLA in healthy donors. Findings and limits, study-wide: Presence/absence analyses took donor sequencing depth as roughly uniform. Another analysis was done later, and it associated around 16,000 TCR beta sequences with HLA alleles at 0.05 false discovery rate. Indistinguishability led to the exclusion of some V segments, TRBV6-2 and TRBV6-3 included.

Primers for the PCR totalled 60 Vbeta and 13 Jbeta. The assay was immunoSEQ multiplex PCR, and TCRdb's table has in-frame clones only and misses some. The sample holds approximately 180,000 clones. The clonotype originates from a man younger than 40 in good health and CMV-seronegative. Sequenced: PBMCs. The J gene is TRBJ1-1, the V gene TRBV4-3; the match to TRBD1 covers 10 bases. The CDR3 loop reads CASSQPGTGETEAFF. CDR3 bases: TGCGCCAGCAGCCAACCCGGGACAGGGGAGACTGAAGCTTTCTTT.